The rows below give T cell receptor beta chains drawn from one sample of a study of graft-versus-host responses after intestinal transplantation. Here immunoSEQ multiplex PCR was the method, and the copy in TCRdb shows in-frame clones only, minus some. There are about 15,000 clones in the sample; approximately 87% occur only once, and roughly 6.6% lies in the top ten. Sample: bone marrow, taken approximately 130 days after intestinal transplantation. The source of these receptors is a human patient who received an intestinal transplant, so some T cells may come from the graft donor. CDR3s include the opening cysteine and the closing phenylalanine or tryptophan. The order of the fields is clone size, J gene, D gene, V gene, CDR3 protein, CDR3 DNA. A D gene is named only where the DNA matches it firmly. A row's size may be missing; if present it is once, few, many or a size class.

- | TRBJ2-3 | TRBD1 | TRBV10-3 | CAISDDRGRPPDTQYF | TGTGCCATCAGTGACGACAGGGGGCGACCCCCAGATACGCAGTATTTT
- | TRBJ1-6 | TRBD1 | TRBV5-1 | CASSYGQGYNSPLHF | TGCGCCAGCAGCTACGGACAGGGTTATAATTCACCCCTCCACTTT
- | TRBJ2-7 | - | TRBV28 | CASSFDRSSYEQYF | TGTGCCAGCAGTTTCGACAGGAGCTCCTACGAGCAGTACTTC
- | TRBJ2-7 | TRBD2 | TRBV5-1 | CASSPGTSGYEQYF | TGCGCCAGCAGCCCCGGGACTAGCGGCTACGAGCAGTACTTC
- | TRBJ2-7 | - | TRBV29-1 | CSVEGGSLRAHEQYF | TGCAGCGTCGAAGGGGGAAGCCTGAGGGCCCACGAGCAGTACTTC
- | TRBJ2-7 | TRBD2 | TRBV18 | CASSPPTSGYEQYF | TGTGCCAGCTCACCTCCGACTAGCGGATACGAGCAGTACTTC
- | TRBJ1-5 | - | TRBV11-1 | CASSLDRATTIYF | TGTGCCAGCAGCTTAGACCGGGCCACAACTATTTATTTT
once | TRBJ2-7 | - | TRBV28 | CASRSSDEQYF | TGTGCCAGCAGGTCATCGGACGAGCAGTACTTC
- | TRBJ2-7 | - | TRBV2 | CASSEQGYEQYF | TGTGCCAGCAGTGAACAGGGCTACGAGCAGTACTTC
- | TRBJ2-6 | - | TRBV27 | CASRSVPSGANVLTF | TGTGCCAGCAGGTCAGTACCCTCTGGGGCCAACGTCCTGACTTTC
- | TRBJ2-7 | - | TRBV30 | CAWGQSDEQYF | TGTGCCTGGGGACAGTCTGACGAGCAGTACTTC
- | TRBJ1-2 | - | TRBV7-2 | CASSLGGGLDYGYTF | TGTGCCAGCAGCTTAGGGGGGGGATTAGACTATGGCTACACCTTC
- | TRBJ2-6 | - | TRBV4-2 | CASSPEDSGANVLTF | TGTGCCAGCAGCCCCGAGGACTCTGGGGCCAACGTCCTGACTTTC
- | TRBJ2-1 | TRBD2 | TRBV2 | CASSEASRAGGPLTSYNEQFF | TGTGCCAGCAGTGAAGCTTCACGGGCGGGAGGGCCCCTCACCTCCTACAATGAGCAGTTCTTC
- | TRBJ2-7 | TRBD2 | TRBV12-5 | CASAHHPSGSTPSHEQYF | TGTGCTAGTGCCCACCACCCCAGCGGGAGCACACCTTCCCACGAGCAGTACTTC
- | TRBJ2-7 | TRBD2 | TRBV6-1 | CASSEVLAGGTFKTYEQCF | TGTGCCAGCAGTGAAGTACTAGCGGGAGGGACCTTCAAGACCTACGAGCAGTGCTTC
- | TRBJ2-7 | - | TRBV5-5 | CASSRTSAPSYEQYF | TGTGCCAGCAGCAGGACTTCCGCCCCCTCCTACGAGCAGTACTTC
- | TRBJ1-1 | - | TRBV28 | CASPRARWAEAFF | TGTGCGTCTCCCCGCGCGCGATGGGCTGAAGCTTTCTTT
- | TRBJ2-1 | - | TRBV28 | CASSFSRLEWNEQFF | TGTGCCAGCAGTTTCTCGCGCCTGGAATGGAATGAGCAGTTCTTC
- | TRBJ2-1 | - | TRBV28 | CASSPLTGPYNEQFF | TGTGCCAGCAGTCCCCTTACAGGGCCCTACAATGAGCAGTTCTTC
- | TRBJ1-6 | - | TRBV7-9 | CASSSRDDSPLHF | TGTGCCAGCAGCTCCCGGGACGATTCACCCCTCCACTTT
few | TRBJ2-5 | TRBD2 | TRBV27 | CASSLWGTSGRLGETQYF | TGTGCCAGCAGTTTATGGGGGACTAGCGGGAGATTAGGAGAGACCCAGTACTTC
- | TRBJ1-2 | - | TRBV2 | CASSGAGTSGPYGYTF | TGTGCCAGCTCAGGGGCCGGGACCTCGGGCCCCTATGGCTACACCTTC
- | TRBJ1-1 | TRBD1 | TRBV5-1 | CASSLDRGLTEAFF | TGCGCCAGCAGCTTGGACAGGGGGCTCACTGAAGCTTTCTTT
- | TRBJ2-7 | - | TRBV11-2 | CASSLDTYEQYF | TGTGCCAGCAGCTTGGACACCTACGAGCAGTACTTC
- | TRBJ2-7 | TRBD1 | TRBV29-1 | CSVGTVFSYEQYF | TGCAGCGTCGGGACAGTTTTTTCCTACGAGCAGTACTTC
- | TRBJ1-4 | - | TRBV19 | CASSLRGEDEKLFF | TGTGCCAGTAGCTTGAGGGGAGAAGATGAAAAACTGTTTTTT
once | TRBJ2-4 | TRBD1 | TRBV6-5 | CASSPFRTGGNIQYF | TGTGCCAGCAGTCCCTTCCGGACAGGGGGGAACATTCAGTACTTC
once | TRBJ2-3 | - | TRBV7-9 | CASRTGIFTDTQYF | TGTGCCAGCAGGACCGGGATCTTTACAGATACGCAGTATTTT
- | TRBJ1-1 | TRBD1 | TRBV13 | CASSVQGAEAFF | TGTGCCAGCAGCGTACAGGGGGCTGAAGCTTTCTTT
- | TRBJ2-7 | - | TRBV19 | CASTDKSYEQYF | TGTGCCAGTACTGACAAATCCTACGAGCAGTACTTC
- | TRBJ1-4 | TRBD1 | TRBV6-5 | CASSSPRQGGKLFF | TGTGCCAGCAGTTCTCCCCGACAGGGGGGAAAACTGTTTTTT
once | TRBJ2-1 | - | TRBV27 | CASSLTAVRNEQFF | TGTGCCAGCAGTTTAACAGCCGTAAGGAATGAGCAGTTCTTC
few | TRBJ1-2 | - | TRBV19 | CASSFPGPSAYGYTF | TGTGCCAGTAGTTTCCCGGGCCCTTCGGCTTATGGCTACACCTTC
- | TRBJ2-1 | TRBD2 | TRBV6-6 | CASRTLAGAWDEQFF | TGTGCCAGCAGGACCCTAGCGGGAGCCTGGGATGAGCAGTTCTTC
- | TRBJ2-1 | TRBD2 | TRBV9 | CASSVDPPSGIDNEQFF | TGTGCCAGCAGCGTAGACCCTCCTAGCGGGATAGACAATGAGCAGTTCTTC
- | TRBJ2-3 | - | TRBV7-8 | CASSTGGTGRYTDTQYF | TGTGCCAGCAGCACCGGCGGTACAGGAAGATACACAGATACGCAGTATTTT
- | TRBJ1-6 | TRBD1 | TRBV19 | CASRTGPLSHSPLHF | TGTGCCAGTAGGACAGGGCCTCTCTCCCATTCACCCCTCCACTTT
once | TRBJ2-4 | - | TRBV6-8 | CAGGVAKNIQYF | TGTGCCGGAGGGGTGGCCAAAAACATTCAGTACTTC
- | TRBJ2-7 | TRBD1 | TRBV4-3 | CASSQGTGNAYEQYF | TGCGCCAGCAGCCAAGGGACAGGGAATGCCTACGAGCAGTACTTC
- | TRBJ2-7 | TRBD1 | TRBV5-1 | CASSPRTGGGYEQYF | TGCGCCAGCAGCCCGCGGACAGGGGGGGGATACGAGCAGTACTTC
- | TRBJ2-1 | - | TRBV19 | CASSIPAGNEQFF | TGTGCCAGTAGTATACCCGCGGGAAATGAGCAGTTCTTC
- | TRBJ2-3 | - | TRBV30 | CAWSEGISGRTDTQYF | TGTGCCTGGAGTGAGGGGATTAGCGGACGCACAGATACGCAGTATTTT
- | TRBJ2-5 | TRBD1 | TRBV5-6 | CASSPGQGAVIYF | TGTGCCAGCAGCCCGGGACAGGGGGCGGTTATTTACTTC
- | TRBJ2-2 | - | TRBV28 | CASSLWAGELFF | TGTGCCAGCAGTTTGTGGGCCGGGGAGCTGTTTTTT
once | TRBJ1-5 | TRBD1 | TRBV19 | CASRYRGNSNQPQHF | TGTGCCAGTAGATACAGGGGGAATAGCAATCAGCCCCAGCATTTT
- | TRBJ2-7 | TRBD2 | TRBV7-2 | CASSLGSGSYEQYF | TGTGCCAGCAGCTTGGGTAGCGGGAGCTACGAGCAGTACTTC
- | TRBJ2-1 | - | TRBV4-1 | CASSGSGNEQFF | TGCGCCAGCAGCGGGAGTGGGAATGAGCAGTTCTTC
- | TRBJ2-1 | TRBD2 | TRBV13 | CASSFGGRVYNEQFF | TGTGCCAGCAGCTTCGGCGGGAGGGTGTACAATGAGCAGTTCTTC
- | TRBJ1-3 | - | TRBV28 | CASSLWAGSSGNTIYF | TGTGCCAGCAGTTTATGGGCAGGGTCGTCTGGAAACACCATATATTTT
- | TRBJ2-7 | - | TRBV7-9 | CASRGGGSDEQYF | TGTGCCAGCAGGGGAGGAGGGTCGGACGAGCAGTACTTC
- | TRBJ2-1 | - | TRBV5-4 | CASSSGGGIFDEQFF | TGTGCCAGCAGCAGCGGCGGAGGGATATTTGATGAGCAGTTCTTC
- | TRBJ2-2 | - | TRBV5-6 | CASSWRPNTGELFF | TGTGCCAGCAGCTGGCGGCCGAACACCGGGGAGCTGTTTTTT
- | TRBJ2-3 | TRBD1 | TRBV7-9 | CASSLAGQGLDTQYF | TGTGCCAGCAGCTTAGCCGGACAGGGATTAGATACGCAGTATTTT
- | TRBJ1-5 | - | TRBV28 | CASSLRTESGNQPQHF | TGTGCCAGCAGTCTCCGGACTGAATCGGGCAATCAGCCCCAGCATTTT
- | TRBJ2-5 | TRBD2 | TRBV5-6 | CASSLSSGRASGETQYF | TGTGCCAGCAGCTTGAGTAGCGGGAGGGCTTCTGGAGAGACCCAGTACTTC
- | TRBJ1-1 | - | TRBV19 | CASSIGGSTEAFF | TGTGCCAGTAGTATAGGAGGGAGCACTGAAGCTTTCTTT
- | TRBJ1-4 | - | TRBV4-2 | CASSQAAGAGNEKLFF | TGTGCCAGCAGCCAAGCCGCAGGGGCGGGAAATGAAAAACTGTTTTTT
- | TRBJ2-1 | TRBD2 | TRBV6-4 | CASSDSLAGGNEQFF | TGTGCCAGCAGTGACTCACTAGCGGGAGGGAATGAGCAGTTCTTC
- | TRBJ2-7 | TRBD2 | TRBV27 | CASSLSISGSQYEQYF | TGTGCCAGCAGTTTGAGTATTAGCGGGAGCCAGTACGAGCAGTACTTC